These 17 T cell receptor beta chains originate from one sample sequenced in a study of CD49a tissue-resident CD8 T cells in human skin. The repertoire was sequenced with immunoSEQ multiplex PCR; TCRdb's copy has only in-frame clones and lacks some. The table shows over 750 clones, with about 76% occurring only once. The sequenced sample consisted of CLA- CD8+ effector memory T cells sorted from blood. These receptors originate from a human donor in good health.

The CDR3 coding sequence is TGCGCCAGCAGCCAAGAGGCAGGTTATGGCTACACCTTC. This gives the protein CASSQEAGYGYTF. This chain joins TRBV4-1 and TRBJ1-2, with D uncertain. There are 13 residues in the CDR3. The germline V gene encodes CDR1 MGHRA and CDR2 YSYEKL. Trimming removed 0 bases from V and 5 bases from J, with 7 bases in between.

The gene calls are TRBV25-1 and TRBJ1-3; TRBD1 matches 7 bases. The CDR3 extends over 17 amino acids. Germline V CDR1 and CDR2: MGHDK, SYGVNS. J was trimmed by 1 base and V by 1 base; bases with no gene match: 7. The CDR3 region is CASSEWGAGGSGNTIYF. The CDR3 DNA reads TGTGCCAGCAGTGAATGGGGCGCAGGGGGATCTGGAAACACCATATATTTT.

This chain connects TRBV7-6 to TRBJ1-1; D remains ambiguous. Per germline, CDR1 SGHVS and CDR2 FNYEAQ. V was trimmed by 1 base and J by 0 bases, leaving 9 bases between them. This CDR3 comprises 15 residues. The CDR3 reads CASSLGSGMNTEAFF. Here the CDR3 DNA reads TGTGCCAGCAGCTTAGGGTCGGGGATGAACACTGAAGCTTTCTTT.

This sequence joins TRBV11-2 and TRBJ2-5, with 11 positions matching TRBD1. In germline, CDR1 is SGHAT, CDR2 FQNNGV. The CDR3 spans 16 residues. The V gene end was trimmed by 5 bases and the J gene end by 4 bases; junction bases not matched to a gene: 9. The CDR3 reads CASSPYGQGARETQYF. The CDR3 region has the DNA TGTGCCAGCAGCCCCTATGGACAGGGGGCTAGAGAGACCCAGTACTTC.

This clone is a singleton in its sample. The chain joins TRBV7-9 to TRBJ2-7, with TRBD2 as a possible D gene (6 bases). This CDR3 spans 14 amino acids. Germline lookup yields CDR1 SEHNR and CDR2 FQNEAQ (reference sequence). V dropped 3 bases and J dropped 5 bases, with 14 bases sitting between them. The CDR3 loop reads CASSFGTGVNEQYF. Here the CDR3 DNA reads TGTGCCAGCAGCTTTGGGACTGGGGTTAACGAGCAGTACTTC. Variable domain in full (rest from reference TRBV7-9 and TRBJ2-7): DTGVSQNPRHKITKRGQNVTFRCDPISEHNRLYWYRQTLGQGPEFLTYFQNEAQLEKSRLLSDRFSAERPKGSFSTLEIQRTEQGDSAMYLCASSFGTGVNEQYFGPGTRLTVT.

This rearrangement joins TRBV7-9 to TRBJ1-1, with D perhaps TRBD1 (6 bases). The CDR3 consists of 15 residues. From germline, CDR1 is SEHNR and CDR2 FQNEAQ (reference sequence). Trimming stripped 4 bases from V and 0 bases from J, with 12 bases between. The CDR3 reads CASSSPTGLNTEAFF. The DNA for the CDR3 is TGTGCCAGCAGCTCCCCGACAGGTTTGAACACTGAAGCTTTCTTT.

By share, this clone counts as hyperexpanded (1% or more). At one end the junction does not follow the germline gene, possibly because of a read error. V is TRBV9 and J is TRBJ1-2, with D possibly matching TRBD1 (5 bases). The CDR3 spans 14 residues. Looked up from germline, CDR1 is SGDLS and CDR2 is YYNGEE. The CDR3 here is CASSVRGGEDGDTF. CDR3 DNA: TGTGCCAGCAGCGTGAGGGGAGGAGAAGATGGCGACACCTTC.

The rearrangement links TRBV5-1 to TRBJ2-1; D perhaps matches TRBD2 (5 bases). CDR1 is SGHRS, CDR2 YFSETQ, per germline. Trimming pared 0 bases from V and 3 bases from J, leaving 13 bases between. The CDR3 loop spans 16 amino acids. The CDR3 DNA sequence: TGCGCCAGCAGCTTGGATGGGAGCCCGCTCTACAATGAGCAGTTCTTC. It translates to CASSLDGSPLYNEQFF.

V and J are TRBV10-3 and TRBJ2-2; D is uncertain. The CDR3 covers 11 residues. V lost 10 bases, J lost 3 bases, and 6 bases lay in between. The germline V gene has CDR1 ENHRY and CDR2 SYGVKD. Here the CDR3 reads CATSDTGELFF. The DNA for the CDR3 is TGTGCCACCTCGGACACCGGGGAGCTGTTTTTT.

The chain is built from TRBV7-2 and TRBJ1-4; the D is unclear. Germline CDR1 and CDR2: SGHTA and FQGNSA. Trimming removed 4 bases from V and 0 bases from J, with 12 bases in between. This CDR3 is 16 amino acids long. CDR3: CASSYRIGATNEKLFF. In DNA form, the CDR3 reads TGTGCCAGCAGCTACCGTATCGGTGCAACTAATGAAAAACTGTTTTTT.

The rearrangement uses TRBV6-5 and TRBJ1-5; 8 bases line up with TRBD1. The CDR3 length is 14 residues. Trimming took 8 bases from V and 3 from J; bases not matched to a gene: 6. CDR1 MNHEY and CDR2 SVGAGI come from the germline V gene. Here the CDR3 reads CASSGQAYNQPQHF. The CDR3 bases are TGTGCCAGCTCGGGACAGGCGTACAATCAGCCCCAGCATTTT.

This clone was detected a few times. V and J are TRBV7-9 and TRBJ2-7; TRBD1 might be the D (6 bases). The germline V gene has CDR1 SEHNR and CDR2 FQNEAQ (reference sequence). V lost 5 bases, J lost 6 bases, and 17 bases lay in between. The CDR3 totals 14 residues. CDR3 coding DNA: TGTGCCAGCAGCCCAGGGGTAGGGCCTTTCGAGCAGTACTTC. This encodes CASSPGVGPFEQYF. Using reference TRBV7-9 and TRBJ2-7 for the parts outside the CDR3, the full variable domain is DTGVSQNPRHKITKRGQNVTFRCDPISEHNRLYWYRQTLGQGPEFLTYFQNEAQLEKSRLLSDRFSAERPKGSFSTLEIQRTEQGDSAMYLCASSPGVGPFEQYFGPGTRLTVT.

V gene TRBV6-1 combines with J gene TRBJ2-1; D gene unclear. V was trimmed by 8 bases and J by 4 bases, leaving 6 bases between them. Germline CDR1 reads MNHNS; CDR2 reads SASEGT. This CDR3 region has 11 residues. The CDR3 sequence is CASQIYNEQFF. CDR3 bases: TGTGCCAGCCAAATTTACAATGAGCAGTTCTTC.

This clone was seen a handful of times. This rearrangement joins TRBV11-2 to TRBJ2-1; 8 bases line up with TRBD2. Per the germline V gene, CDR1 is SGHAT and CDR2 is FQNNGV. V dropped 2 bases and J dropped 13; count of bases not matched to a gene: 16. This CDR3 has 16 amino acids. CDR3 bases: TGTGCCAGCAGCTTATCGACGGGGGGGGTGCGTTCGGAACAGTTCTTC. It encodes CASSLSTGGVRSEQFF. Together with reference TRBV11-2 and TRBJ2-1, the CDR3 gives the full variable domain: EAGVAQSPRYKIIEKRQSVAFWCNPISGHATLYWYQQILGQGPKLLIQFQNNGVVDDSQLPKDRFSAERLKGVDSTLKIQPAKLEDSAVYLCASSLSTGGVRSEQFFGPGTRLTVL.

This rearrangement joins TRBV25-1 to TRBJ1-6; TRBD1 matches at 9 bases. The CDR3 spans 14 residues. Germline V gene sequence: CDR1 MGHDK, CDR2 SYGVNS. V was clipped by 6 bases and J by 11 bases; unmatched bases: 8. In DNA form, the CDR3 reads TGTGCCAGCAGCGGACAGGGGTATTTAGCACCCCTCCACTTT. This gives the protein CASSGQGYLAPLHF.

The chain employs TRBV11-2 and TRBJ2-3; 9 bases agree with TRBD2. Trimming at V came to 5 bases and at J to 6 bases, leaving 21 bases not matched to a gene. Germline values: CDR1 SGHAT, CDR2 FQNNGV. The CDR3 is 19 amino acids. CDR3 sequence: CASSIGERLAGQPGDTQYF. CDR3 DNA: TGTGCCAGCAGCATAGGGGAGAGGCTAGCGGGGCAACCCGGGGATACGCAGTATTTT.

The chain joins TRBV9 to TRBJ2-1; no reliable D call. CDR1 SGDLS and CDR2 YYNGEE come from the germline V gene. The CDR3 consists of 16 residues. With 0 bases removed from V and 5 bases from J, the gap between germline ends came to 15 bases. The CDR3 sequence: CASSVATPSPNNEQFF. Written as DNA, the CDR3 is TGTGCCAGCAGCGTAGCGACTCCTAGTCCTAACAATGAGCAGTTCTTC. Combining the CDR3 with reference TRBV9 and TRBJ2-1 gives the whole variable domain DSGVTQTPKHLITATGQRVTLRCSPRSGDLSVYWYQQSLDQGLQFLIQYYNGEERAKGNILERFSAQQFPDLHSELNLSSLELGDSALYFCASSVATPSPNNEQFFGPGTRLTVL.